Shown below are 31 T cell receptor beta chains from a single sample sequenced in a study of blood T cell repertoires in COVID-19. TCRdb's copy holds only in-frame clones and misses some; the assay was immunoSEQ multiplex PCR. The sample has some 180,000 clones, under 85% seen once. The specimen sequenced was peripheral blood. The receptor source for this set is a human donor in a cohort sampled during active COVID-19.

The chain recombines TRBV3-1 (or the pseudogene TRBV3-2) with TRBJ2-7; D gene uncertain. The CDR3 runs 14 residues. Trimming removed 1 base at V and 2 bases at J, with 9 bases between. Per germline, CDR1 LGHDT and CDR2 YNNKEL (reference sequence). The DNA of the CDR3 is TGTGCCAGCAGCCAAGCGGCAGGCCCCTACGAGCAGTACTTC. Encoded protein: CASSQAAGPYEQYF.

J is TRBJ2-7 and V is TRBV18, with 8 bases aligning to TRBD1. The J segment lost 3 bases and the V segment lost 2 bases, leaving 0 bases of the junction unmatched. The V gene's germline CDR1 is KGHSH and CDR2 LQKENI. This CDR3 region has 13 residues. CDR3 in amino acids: CASSPGTGYEQYF. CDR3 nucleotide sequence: TGTGCCAGCTCACCAGGGACAGGCTACGAGCAGTACTTC.

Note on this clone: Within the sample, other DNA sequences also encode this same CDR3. In nucleotides, the CDR3 is TGTGCCTGGAGTAGGACAGCGAACACTGAAGCTTTCTTT. Protein sequence: CAWSRTANTEAFF. The V call is TRBV30, the J call TRBJ1-1, with D perhaps TRBD1 (6 bases). This CDR3 has 13 residues. Trimming left V 2 bases short and J 1 base short, with 8 bases between. The germline V gene has CDR1 GTSNPN and CDR2 SVGIG (reference sequence).

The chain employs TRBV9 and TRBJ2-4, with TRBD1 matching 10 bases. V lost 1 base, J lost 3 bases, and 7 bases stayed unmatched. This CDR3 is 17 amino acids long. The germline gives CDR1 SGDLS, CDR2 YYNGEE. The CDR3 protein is CASSVRPDRGDKNIQYF. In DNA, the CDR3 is TGTGCCAGCAGCGTACGACCGGACAGGGGGGACAAAAACATTCAGTACTTC.

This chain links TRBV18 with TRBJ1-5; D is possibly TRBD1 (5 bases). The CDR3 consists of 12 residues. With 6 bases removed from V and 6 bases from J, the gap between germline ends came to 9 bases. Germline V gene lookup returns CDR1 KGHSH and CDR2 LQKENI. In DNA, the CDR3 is TGTGCCAGCTCTCGGGGGTCTCAGCCCCAGCATTTT. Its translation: CASSRGSQPQHF. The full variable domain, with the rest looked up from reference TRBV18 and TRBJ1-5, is NAGVMQNPRHLVRRRGQEARLRCSPMKGHSHVYWYRQLPEEGLKFMVYLQKENIIDESGMPKERFSAEFPKEGPSILRIQQVVRGDSAAYFCASSRGSQPQHFGDGTRLSIL.

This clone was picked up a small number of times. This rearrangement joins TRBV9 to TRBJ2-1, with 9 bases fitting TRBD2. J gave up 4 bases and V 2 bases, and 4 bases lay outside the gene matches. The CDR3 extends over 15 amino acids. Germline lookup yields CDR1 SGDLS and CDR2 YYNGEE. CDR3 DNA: TGTGCCAGCAGCGTTAGCGGGGGAGTTTACAATGAGCAGTTCTTC. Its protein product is CASSVSGGVYNEQFF. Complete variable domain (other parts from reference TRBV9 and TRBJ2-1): DSGVTQTPKHLITATGQRVTLRCSPRSGDLSVYWYQQSLDQGLQFLIQYYNGEERAKGNILERFSAQQFPDLHSELNLSSLELGDSALYFCASSVSGGVYNEQFFGPGTRLTVL.

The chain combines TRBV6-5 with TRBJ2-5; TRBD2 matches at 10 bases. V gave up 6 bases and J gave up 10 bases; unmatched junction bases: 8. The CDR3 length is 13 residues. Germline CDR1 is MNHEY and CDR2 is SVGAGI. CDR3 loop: CASSRLAGASQYF. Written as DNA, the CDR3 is TGTGCCAGCAGCCGACTAGCGGGCGCTAGCCAGTACTTC.

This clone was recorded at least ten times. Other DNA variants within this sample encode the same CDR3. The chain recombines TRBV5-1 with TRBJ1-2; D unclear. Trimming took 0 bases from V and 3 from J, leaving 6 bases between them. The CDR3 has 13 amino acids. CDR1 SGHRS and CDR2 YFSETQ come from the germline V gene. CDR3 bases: TGCGCCAGCAGCTTGGCTGGAGACTATGGCTACACCTTC. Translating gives CASSLAGDYGYTF.

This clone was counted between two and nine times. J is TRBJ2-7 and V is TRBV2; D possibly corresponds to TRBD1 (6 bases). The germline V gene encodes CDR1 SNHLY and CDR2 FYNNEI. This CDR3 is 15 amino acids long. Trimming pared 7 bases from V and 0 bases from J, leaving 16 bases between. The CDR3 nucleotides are TGTGCCAGCACCAAGACCACAGGGAGCTCCTACGAGCAGTACTTC. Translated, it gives CASTKTTGSSYEQYF.

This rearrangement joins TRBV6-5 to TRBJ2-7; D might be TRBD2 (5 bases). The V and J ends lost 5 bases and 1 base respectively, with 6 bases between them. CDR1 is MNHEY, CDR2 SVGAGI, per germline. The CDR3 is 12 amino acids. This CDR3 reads CASSRESYEQYF. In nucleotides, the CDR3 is TGTGCCAGCAGTCGGGAATCCTACGAGCAGTACTTC.

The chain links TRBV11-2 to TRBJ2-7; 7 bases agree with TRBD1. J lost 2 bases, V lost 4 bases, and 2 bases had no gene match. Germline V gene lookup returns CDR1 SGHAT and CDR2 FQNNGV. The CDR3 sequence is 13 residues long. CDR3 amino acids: CASSSDRTYEQYF. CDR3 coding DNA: TGTGCCAGCAGCTCGGACAGGACCTACGAGCAGTACTTC.

DNA for the CDR3: TGTGCCAGCAGCTTACAGGGGTTCACCACCGGGGAGCTGTTTTTT. Translating it yields CASSLQGFTTGELFF. This chain uses TRBV7-6 with TRBJ2-2; perhaps TRBD1 as D (6 bases). V lost 2 bases to trimming and J lost 4 bases, with 11 bases between them. Germline V lookup: CDR1 SGHVS, CDR2 FNYEAQ. This CDR3 region has 15 residues.

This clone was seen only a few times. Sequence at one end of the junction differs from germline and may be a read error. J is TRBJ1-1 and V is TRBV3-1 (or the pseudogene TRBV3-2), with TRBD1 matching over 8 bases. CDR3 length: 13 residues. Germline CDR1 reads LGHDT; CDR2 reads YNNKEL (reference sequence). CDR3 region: CASSQGGQGITFF. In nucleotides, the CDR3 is TGTGCCAGCAGTCAAGGAGGACAGGGCATAACTTTCTTT.

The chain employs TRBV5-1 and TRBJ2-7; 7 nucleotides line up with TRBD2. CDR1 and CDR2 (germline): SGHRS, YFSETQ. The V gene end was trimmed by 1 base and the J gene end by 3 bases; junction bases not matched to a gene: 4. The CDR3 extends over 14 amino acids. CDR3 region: CASSLNRGDYEQYF. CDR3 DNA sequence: TGCGCCAGCAGCTTGAATCGGGGGGACTACGAGCAGTACTTC.

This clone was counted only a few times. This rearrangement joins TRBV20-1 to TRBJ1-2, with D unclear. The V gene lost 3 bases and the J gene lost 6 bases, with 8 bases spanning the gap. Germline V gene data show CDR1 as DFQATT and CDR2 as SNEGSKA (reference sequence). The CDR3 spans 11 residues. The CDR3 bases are TGCAGTGCTAGGACACCTGATGGCTACACCTTC. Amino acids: CSARTPDGYTF.

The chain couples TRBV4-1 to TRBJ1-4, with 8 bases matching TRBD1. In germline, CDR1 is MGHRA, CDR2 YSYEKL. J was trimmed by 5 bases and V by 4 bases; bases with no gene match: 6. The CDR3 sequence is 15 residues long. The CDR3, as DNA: TGCGCCAGCAGCCCGCTACAGGGGGAGAATGAAAAACTGTTTTTT. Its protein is CASSPLQGENEKLFF.

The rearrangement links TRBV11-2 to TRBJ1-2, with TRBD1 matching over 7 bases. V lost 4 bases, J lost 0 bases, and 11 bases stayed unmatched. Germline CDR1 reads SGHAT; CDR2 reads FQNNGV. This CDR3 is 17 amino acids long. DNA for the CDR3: TGTGCCAGCAGCTCAGGACAGGTCAGAGGGGCTAACTATGGCTACACCTTC. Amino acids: CASSSGQVRGANYGYTF. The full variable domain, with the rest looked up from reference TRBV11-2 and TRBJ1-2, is EAGVAQSPRYKIIEKRQSVAFWCNPISGHATLYWYQQILGQGPKLLIQFQNNGVVDDSQLPKDRFSAERLKGVDSTLKIQPAKLEDSAVYLCASSSGQVRGANYGYTFGSGTRLTVV.

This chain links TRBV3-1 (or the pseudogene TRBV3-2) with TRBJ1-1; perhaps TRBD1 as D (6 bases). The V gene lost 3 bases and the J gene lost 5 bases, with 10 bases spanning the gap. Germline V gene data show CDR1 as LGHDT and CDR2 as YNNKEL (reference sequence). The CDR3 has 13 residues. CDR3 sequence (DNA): TGTGCCAGCAGCCAGGAAGGGGGAACTGAAGCTTTCTTT. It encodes CASSQEGGTEAFF.

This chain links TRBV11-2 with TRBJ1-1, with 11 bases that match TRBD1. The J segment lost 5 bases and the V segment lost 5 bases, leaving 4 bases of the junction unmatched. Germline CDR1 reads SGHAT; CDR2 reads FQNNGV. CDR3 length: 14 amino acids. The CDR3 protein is CASSLGQGVTEAFF. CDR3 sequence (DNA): TGTGCCAGCAGCCTGGGACAGGGGGTGACTGAAGCTTTCTTT.

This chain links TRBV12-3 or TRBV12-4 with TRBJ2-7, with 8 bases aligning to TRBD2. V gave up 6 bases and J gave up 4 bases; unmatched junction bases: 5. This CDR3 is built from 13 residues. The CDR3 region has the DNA TGTGCCAGCAGGGGAAGCGGGGGTTACGAGCAGTACTTC. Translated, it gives CASRGSGGYEQYF.

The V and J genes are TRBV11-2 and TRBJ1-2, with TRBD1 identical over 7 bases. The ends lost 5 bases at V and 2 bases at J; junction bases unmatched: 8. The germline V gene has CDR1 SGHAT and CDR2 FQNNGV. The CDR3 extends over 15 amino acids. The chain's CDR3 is CASSRPGQRNYGYTF. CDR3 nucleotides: TGTGCCAGCAGCCGGCCGGGACAGAGAAACTATGGCTACACCTTC.

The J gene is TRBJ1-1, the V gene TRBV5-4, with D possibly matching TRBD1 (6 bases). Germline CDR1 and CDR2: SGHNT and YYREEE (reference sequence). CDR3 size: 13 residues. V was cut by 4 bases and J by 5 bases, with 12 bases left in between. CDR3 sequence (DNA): TGTGCCAGCAGCCCCGAGGGGGATACTGAAGCTTTCTTT. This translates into CASSPEGDTEAFF.

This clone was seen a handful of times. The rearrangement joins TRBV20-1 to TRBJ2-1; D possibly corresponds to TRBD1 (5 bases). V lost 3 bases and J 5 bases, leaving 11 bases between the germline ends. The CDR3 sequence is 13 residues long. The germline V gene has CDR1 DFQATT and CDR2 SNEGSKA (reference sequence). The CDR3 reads CSASSRADNEQFF. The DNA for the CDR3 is TGCAGTGCTAGTTCCAGGGCAGACAATGAGCAGTTCTTC.

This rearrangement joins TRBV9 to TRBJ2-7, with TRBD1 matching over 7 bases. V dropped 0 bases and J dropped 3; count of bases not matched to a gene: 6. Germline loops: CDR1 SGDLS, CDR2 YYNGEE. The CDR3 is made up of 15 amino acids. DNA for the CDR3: TGTGCCAGCAGCGTAGAGGGGACAGCCAGCTACGAGCAGTACTTC. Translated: CASSVEGTASYEQYF. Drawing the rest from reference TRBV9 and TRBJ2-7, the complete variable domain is DSGVTQTPKHLITATGQRVTLRCSPRSGDLSVYWYQQSLDQGLQFLIQYYNGEERAKGNILERFSAQQFPDLHSELNLSSLELGDSALYFCASSVEGTASYEQYFGPGTRLTVT.

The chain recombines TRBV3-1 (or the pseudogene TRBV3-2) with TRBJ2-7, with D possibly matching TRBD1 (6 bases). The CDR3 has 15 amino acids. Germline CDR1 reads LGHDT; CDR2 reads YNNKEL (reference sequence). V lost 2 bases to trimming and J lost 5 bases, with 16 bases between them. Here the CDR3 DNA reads TGTGCCAGCAGCCAACCTACAGGGAAGTCCCACGAGCAGTACTTC. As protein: CASSQPTGKSHEQYF.

In nucleotides, the CDR3 is TGCGCCAGCAGCAGAGACAGGCCATATGGCTACACCTTC. This gives the protein CASSRDRPYGYTF. The rearrangement joins TRBV5-1 to TRBJ1-2, with D perhaps TRBD1 (6 bases). Germline CDR1 is SGHRS and CDR2 is YFSETQ. V lost 4 bases to trimming and J lost 5 bases, with 12 bases between them. The CDR3 covers 13 residues.

CDR3 residues: CSVDGQSLNTEAFF. DNA for the CDR3: TGCAGCGTTGACGGACAGTCCCTGAACACTGAAGCTTTCTTT. V is TRBV29-1 and J is TRBJ1-1; possible D gene TRBD1, 6 bases. The V and J ends lost 3 bases and 0 bases respectively, with 11 bases between them. The CDR3 consists of 14 residues. CDR1 is SQVTM and CDR2 is ANQGSEA in the germline V gene. Full variable domain (rest looked up from reference TRBV29-1 and TRBJ1-1): SAVISQKPSRDICQRGTSLTIQCQVDSQVTMMFWYRQQPGQSLTLIATANQGSEATYESGFVIDKFPISRPNLTFSTLTVSNMSPEDSSIYLCSVDGQSLNTEAFFGQGTRLTVV.

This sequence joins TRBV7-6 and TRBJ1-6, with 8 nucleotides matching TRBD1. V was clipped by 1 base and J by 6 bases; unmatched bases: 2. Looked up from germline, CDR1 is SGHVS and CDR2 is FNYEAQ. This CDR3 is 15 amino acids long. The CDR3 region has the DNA TGTGCCAGCAGCTTAGGGACAGGGAGTAATTCACCCCTCCACTTT. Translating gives CASSLGTGSNSPLHF.

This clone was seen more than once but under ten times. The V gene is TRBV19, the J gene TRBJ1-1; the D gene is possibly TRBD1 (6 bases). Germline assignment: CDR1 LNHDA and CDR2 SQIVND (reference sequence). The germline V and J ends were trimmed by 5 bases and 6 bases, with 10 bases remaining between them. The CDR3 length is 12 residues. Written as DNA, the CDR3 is TGTGCCAGTAGTTCACCAGGGGCTGAAGCTTTCTTT. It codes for CASSSPGAEAFF. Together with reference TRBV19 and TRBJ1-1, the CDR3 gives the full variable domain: DGGITQSPKYLFRKEGQNVTLSCEQNLNHDAMYWYRQDPGQGLRLIYYSQIVNDFQKGDIAEGYSVSREKKESFPLTVTSAQKNPTAFYLCASSSPGAEAFFGQGTRLTVV.

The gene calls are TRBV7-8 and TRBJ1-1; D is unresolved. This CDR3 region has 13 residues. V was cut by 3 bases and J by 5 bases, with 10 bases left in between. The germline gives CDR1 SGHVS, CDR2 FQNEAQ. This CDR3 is CASSFRSGTEAFF. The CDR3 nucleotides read TGTGCCAGCAGCTTCCGTTCAGGTACTGAAGCTTTCTTT. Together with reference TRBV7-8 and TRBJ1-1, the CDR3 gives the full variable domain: GAGVSQSPRYKVAKRGQDVALRCDPISGHVSLFWYQQALGQGPEFLTYFQNEAQLDKSGLPSDRFFAERPEGSVSTLKIQRTQQEDSAVYLCASSFRSGTEAFFGQGTRLTVV.

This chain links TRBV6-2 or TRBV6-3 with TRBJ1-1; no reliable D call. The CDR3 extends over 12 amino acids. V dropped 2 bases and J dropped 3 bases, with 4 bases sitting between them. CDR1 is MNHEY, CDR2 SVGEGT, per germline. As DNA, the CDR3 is TGTGCCAGCAGTTACCCCTACACTGAAGCTTTCTTT. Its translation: CASSYPYTEAFF.